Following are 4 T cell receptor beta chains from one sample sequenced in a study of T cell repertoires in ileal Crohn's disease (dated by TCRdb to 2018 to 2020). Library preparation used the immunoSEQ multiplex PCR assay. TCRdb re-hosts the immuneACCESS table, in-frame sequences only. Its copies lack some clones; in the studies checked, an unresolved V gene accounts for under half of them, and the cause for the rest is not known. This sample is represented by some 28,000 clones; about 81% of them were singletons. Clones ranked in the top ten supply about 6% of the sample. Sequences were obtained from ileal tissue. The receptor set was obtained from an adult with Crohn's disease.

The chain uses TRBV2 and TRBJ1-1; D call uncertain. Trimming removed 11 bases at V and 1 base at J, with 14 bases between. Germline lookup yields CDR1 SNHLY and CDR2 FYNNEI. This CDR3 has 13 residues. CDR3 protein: CAGRYGRNTEAFF. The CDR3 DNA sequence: TGTGCCGGTCGATACGGGAGGAACACTGAAGCTTTCTTT. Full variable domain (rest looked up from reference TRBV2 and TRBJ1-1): EPEVTQTPSHQVTQMGQEVILRCVPISNHLYFYWYRQILGQKVEFLVSFYNNEISEKSEIFDDQFSVERPDGSNFTLKIRSTKLEDSAMYFCAGRYGRNTEAFFGQGTRLTVV.

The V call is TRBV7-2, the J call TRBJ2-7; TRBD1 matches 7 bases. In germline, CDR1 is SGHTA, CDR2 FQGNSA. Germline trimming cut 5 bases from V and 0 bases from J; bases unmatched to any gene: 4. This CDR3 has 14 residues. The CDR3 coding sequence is TGTGCCAGCAGCACCCGGGACAGCTCCTACGAGCAGTACTTC. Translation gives CASSTRDSSYEQYF.

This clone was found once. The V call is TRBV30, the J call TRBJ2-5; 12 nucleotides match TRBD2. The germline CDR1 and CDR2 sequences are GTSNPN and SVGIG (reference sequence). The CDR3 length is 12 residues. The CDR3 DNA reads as TGTGCGTTAACTAGCGGGGGGAAGACCCAGTACTTC. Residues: CALTSGGKTQYF.

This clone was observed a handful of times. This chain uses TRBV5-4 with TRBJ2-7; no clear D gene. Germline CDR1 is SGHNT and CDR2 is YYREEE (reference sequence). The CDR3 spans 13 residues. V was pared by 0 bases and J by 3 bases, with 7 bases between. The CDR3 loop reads CASSLDTGYEQYF. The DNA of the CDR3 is TGTGCCAGCAGCTTGGATACCGGCTACGAGCAGTACTTC.